This T cell receptor (beta chain) appears in the sequencing data of a study of somatic mutations in cytotoxic T cells in rheumatoid arthritis. Assay used: immunoSEQ multiplex PCR; TCRdb lists only in-frame clones, some missing. The sample records some 20,000 clones, about 73% being singletons. V was clipped by 1 base and J by 2 bases; unmatched bases: 6. Germline CDR1 reads LNHNV; CDR2 reads YYDKDF (reference sequence). The CDR3 is 16 amino acids. The V gene is TRBV15, the J gene TRBJ1-1, with 8 bases lining up with TRBD1. Sequencing input: CD8+ T cells sorted from blood. The clonotype originates from a woman aged 55-69 years in good health. Here the CDR3 reads CATSRGPGTGNTEAFF. CDR3 in DNA: TGTGCCACCAGCAGAGGCCCCGGGACAGGAAACACTGAAGCTTTCTTT.